Each of the 10 T cell receptor beta chains below was sequenced from the same sample in a study of T-cell reconstitution after alpha-beta-depleted transplantation in children. A library of TCRbeta sequences, prepared with unique molecular identifiers, was generated. Using its own MiXCR run on the PCR reads, TCRdb lists one record per CDR3 protein. The top ten clones hold 7% to 9.5% of a sample with about 300,000 distinct CDR3 sequences, roughly 9.1% of them seen once. The material sequenced was PBMCs, taken before TCRalphabeta/CD19-depleted stem cell transplant. These receptors were taken from a boy in the first two years of life with acute myeloid leukemia, due to receive a stem cell transplant.

In its sample, this clonotype was seen many times. The chain uses TRBV5-1 and TRBJ2-7; no clear D gene. V lost 3 bases and J lost 0, with 10 bases in between. The germline gives CDR1 SGHRS, CDR2 YFSETQ. The CDR3 consists of 14 residues. CDR3 protein: CASSWGGFSYEQYF. The CDR3, as DNA: TGCGCCAGCAGCTGGGGTGGATTCTCCTACGAGCAGTACTTC.

CDR3 nucleotides: TGTGCCAGCAGTTTCGGAGACAGGGCTGGGTTCGATACGCAGTATTTT. Translated, it gives CASSFGDRAGFDTQYF. The J gene is TRBJ2-3, the V gene TRBV28, with TRBD1 matching 7 bases. The CDR3 totals 16 residues. Germline V gene sequence: CDR1 MDHEN, CDR2 SYDVKM. Unmatched junction bases numbered 12, after V lost 3 bases and J lost 6 bases.

Note on this clonotype: A much bigger clone sits one base away, suggesting this may be a read error. The genes are TRBV20-1 and TRBJ2-1, with D possibly called TRBD1 or TRBD2 (5 bases each). The germline V gene encodes CDR1 DFQATT and CDR2 SNEGSKA (reference sequence). The CDR3 extends over 15 amino acids. Trimming stripped 4 bases from V and 6 bases from J, with 19 bases between. The CDR3 DNA is TGCAGTGCTAACCTCGACAGCGGAAGGGGCAATGAGCAGTTCTTC. It specifies CSANLDSGRGNEQFF.

In this sample, this clonotype turned up many times. The V call is TRBV29-1, the J call TRBJ1-2, with 7 bases aligning to TRBD1. V lost 3 bases and J lost 6; bases outside the gene matches: 10. The CDR3 loop spans 14 amino acids. Germline V gene lookup returns CDR1 SQVTM and CDR2 ANQGSEA. In DNA form, the CDR3 reads TGCAGCGTTGATGAAGCGACAGGGAAGGATGGCTACACCTTC. Protein sequence: CSVDEATGKDGYTF.

The rearrangement links TRBV29-1 to TRBJ2-2, with D possibly TRBD2 on 6 matching bases. The CDR3 sequence is 13 residues long. Trimming took 5 bases from V and 1 from J, leaving 8 bases between them. Germline CDR1 SQVTM, CDR2 ANQGSEA. CDR3 sequence (DNA): TGCAGCGTTTTGCGGGAGAACACCGGGGAGCTGTTTTTT. This codes for CSVLRENTGELFF.

This clonotype occurred many times. This chain links TRBV7-2 with TRBJ2-1; the match to TRBD2 covers 7 bases. Germline V gives CDR1 SGHTA, CDR2 FQGNSA. The CDR3 is 15 amino acids. V lost 0 bases to trimming and J lost 2 bases; unmatched junction nucleotides: 1. The CDR3 DNA is TGTGCCAGCAGCTTAGCTACTAGCGCCTACAATGAGCAGTTCTTC. It yields the protein CASSLATSAYNEQFF.

The V call is TRBV6-1, the J call TRBJ2-5; the match to TRBD2 covers 7 bases. The length of the CDR3 is 14 residues. Trimming at V came to 6 bases and at J to 0 bases, leaving 4 bases not matched to a gene. Germline V CDR1 and CDR2: MNHNS, SASEGT. For the CDR3, the DNA is TGTGCCAGCAGGCTGGGGGGGAACCAAGAGACCCAGTACTTC. Translated: CASRLGGNQETQYF.

This clonotype appeared many times. The CDR3 DNA reads as TGCAGCGTCAACTCAGGGGGCGAGGGGGCTTCTAATGAAAAACTGTTTTTT. As protein: CSVNSGGEGASNEKLFF. The chain recombines TRBV29-1 with TRBJ1-4; 8 bases map to TRBD1. Per the germline V gene, CDR1 is SQVTM and CDR2 is ANQGSEA. The CDR3 sequence is 17 residues long. V gave up 6 bases and J gave up 3 bases; unmatched junction bases: 15.

This sequence joins TRBV13 and TRBJ2-6, with 11 positions matching TRBD2. This CDR3 comprises 19 residues. The germline V gene has CDR1 PRHDT and CDR2 FYEKMQ (reference sequence). Trimming removed 4 bases from V and 0 bases from J; junction bases left unmatched: 8. CDR3 in amino acids: CASSSRLAGPPSGANVLTF. In DNA form, the CDR3 reads TGTGCCAGCAGCTCCCGACTAGCGGGACCTCCCTCTGGGGCCAACGTCCTGACTTTC.

This clonotype has at least ten counts. The chain links TRBV10-3 to TRBJ2-7; unclear D gene. With 8 bases removed from V and 3 bases from J, the gap between germline ends came to 14 bases. CDR1 is ENHRY and CDR2 is SYGVKD in the germline V gene. This CDR3 contains 13 residues. For the CDR3, the DNA is TGTGCCATCTCATATCGGTCCAACTACGAGCAGTACTTC. Amino acids: CAISYRSNYEQYF.